This TCR beta chain was recorded in a study of blood T cell repertoires in COVID-19. The data were produced by immunoSEQ multiplex PCR, yet TCRdb's version contains in-frame clones alone and is incomplete. The table has 100,000 to 150,000 clones, roughly 69% seen once. The CDR3 contains 15 residues. V lost 3 bases to trimming and J lost 3 bases; unmatched junction nucleotides: 6. Germline assignment: CDR1 SGHRS and CDR2 YFSETQ. This clonotype was sampled from a woman in her sixties or seventies with acute or convalescent COVID-19. Sequencing was performed on peripheral blood. The J gene is TRBJ1-1, the V gene TRBV5-1; 9 nucleotides align to TRBD1. CDR3 loop: CASSYYRGQDTEAFF. The CDR3 nucleotides read TGCGCCAGCAGCTATTACAGGGGGCAGGACACTGAAGCTTTCTTT.